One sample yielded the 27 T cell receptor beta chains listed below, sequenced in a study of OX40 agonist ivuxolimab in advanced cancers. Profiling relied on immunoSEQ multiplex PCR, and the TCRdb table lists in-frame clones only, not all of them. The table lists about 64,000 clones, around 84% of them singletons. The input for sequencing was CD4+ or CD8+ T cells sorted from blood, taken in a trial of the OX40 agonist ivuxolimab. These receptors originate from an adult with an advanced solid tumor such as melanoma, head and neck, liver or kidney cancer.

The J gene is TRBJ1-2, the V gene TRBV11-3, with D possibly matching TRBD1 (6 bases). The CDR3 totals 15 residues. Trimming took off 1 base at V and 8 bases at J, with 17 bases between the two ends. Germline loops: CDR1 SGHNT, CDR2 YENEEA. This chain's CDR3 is CASSLASTGLVGYTF. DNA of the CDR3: TGTGCCAGCAGCTTAGCCTCAACAGGGCTGGTCGGCTACACCTTC.

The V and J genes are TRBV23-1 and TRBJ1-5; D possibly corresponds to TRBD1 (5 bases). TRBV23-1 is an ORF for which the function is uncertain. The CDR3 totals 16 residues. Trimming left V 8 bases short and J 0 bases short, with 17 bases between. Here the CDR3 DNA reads TGCGCCAGCCCTCTCGGGGGAGTGGATAGCAATCAGCCCCAGCATTTT. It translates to CASPLGGVDSNQPQHF.

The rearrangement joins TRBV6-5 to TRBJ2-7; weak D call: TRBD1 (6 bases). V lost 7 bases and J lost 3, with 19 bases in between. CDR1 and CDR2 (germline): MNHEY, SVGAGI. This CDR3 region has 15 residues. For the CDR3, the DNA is TGTGCCAGCAATAAAGCTTGGGGACAAGTCTACGAGCAGTACTTC. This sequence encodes CASNKAWGQVYEQYF.

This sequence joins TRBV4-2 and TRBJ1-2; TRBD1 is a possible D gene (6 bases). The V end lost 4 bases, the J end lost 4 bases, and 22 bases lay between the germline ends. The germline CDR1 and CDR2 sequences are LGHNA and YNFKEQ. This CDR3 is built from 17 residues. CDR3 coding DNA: TGTGCCAGCAGCCCAGGAGTGGTCAGGGGAGTGAGCTATGGCTACACCTTC. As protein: CASSPGVVRGVSYGYTF.

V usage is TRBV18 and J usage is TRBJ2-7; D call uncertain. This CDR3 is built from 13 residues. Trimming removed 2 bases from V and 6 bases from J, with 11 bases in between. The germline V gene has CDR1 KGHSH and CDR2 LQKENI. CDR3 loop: CASSPSRLGEQYF. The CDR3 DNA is TGTGCCAGCTCACCAAGTAGGTTGGGCGAGCAGTACTTC.

This CDR3 reads CASSQGTFRDQGEKLFF. DNA of the CDR3: TGTGCCAGCAGCCAAGGGACATTCCGGGATCAGGGGGAAAAACTGTTTTTT. V gene TRBV4-2 combines with J gene TRBJ1-4, with D maybe TRBD1 (6 bases). The V and J ends lost 1 base and 8 bases respectively, with 20 bases between them. Germline CDR1 reads LGHNA; CDR2 reads YNFKEQ. The CDR3 is 17 residues long.

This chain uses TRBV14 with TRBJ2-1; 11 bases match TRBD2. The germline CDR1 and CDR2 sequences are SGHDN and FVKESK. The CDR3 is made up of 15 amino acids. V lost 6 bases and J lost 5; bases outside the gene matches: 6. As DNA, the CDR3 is TGTGCCAGCAGACGTAGCGGGGGGGCGAACAATGAGCAGTTCTTC. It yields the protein CASRRSGGANNEQFF.

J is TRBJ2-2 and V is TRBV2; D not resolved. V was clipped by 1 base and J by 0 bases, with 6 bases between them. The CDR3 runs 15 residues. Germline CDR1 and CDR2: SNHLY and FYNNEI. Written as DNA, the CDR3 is TGTGCCAGCAGTGAAGACATTTCGAACACCGGGGAGCTGTTTTTT. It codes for CASSEDISNTGELFF.

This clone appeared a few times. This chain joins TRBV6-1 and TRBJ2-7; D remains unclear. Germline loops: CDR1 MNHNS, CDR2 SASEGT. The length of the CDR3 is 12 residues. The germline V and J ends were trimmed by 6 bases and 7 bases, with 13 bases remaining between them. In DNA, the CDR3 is TGTGCCAGCAGCCTCGGCCGTACGGAGCAGTACTTC. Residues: CASSLGRTEQYF.

The CDR3 reads CASSSQLGVEQYF. The CDR3 region has the DNA TGTGCCAGCAGCTCCCAACTAGGGGTCGAGCAGTACTTC. The chain links TRBV11-3 to TRBJ2-7; the D gene could be TRBD1 or TRBD2 (5 bases each). Germline V CDR1 and CDR2: SGHNT, YENEEA. The CDR3 length is 13 residues. Trimming stripped 4 bases from V and 6 bases from J, with 13 bases between.

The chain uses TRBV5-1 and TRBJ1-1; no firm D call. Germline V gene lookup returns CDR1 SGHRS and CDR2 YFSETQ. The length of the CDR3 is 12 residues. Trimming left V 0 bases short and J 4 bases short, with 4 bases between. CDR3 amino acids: CASSLVGTEAFF. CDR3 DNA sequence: TGCGCCAGCAGCTTGGTTGGCACTGAAGCTTTCTTT.

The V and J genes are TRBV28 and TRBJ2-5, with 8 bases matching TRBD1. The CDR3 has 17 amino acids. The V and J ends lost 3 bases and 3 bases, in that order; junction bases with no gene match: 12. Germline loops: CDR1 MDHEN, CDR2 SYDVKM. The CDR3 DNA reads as TGTGCCAGCAGTTTTGGGACAGGTTACCTAGAGGAAGAGACCCAGTACTTC. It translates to CASSFGTGYLEEETQYF.

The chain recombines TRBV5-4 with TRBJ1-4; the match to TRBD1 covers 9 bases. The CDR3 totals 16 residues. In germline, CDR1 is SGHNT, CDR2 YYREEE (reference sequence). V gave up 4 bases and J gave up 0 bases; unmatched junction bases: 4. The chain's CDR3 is CASSIRTGATNEKLFF. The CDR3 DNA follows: TGTGCCAGCAGCATCCGGACAGGGGCAACTAATGAAAAACTGTTTTTT.

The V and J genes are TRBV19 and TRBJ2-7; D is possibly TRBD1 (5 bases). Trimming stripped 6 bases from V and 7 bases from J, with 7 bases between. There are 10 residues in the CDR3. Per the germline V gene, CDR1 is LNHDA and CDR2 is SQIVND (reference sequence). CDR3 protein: CASRGQEQYF. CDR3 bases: TGTGCCAGTAGGGGGCAGGAGCAGTACTTC.

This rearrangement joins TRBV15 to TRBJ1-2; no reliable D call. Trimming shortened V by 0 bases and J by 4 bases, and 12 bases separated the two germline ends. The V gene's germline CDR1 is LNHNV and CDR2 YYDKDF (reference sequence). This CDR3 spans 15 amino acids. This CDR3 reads CATSRESPQIYGYTF. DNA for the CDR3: TGTGCCACCAGCAGAGAGAGTCCTCAGATCTATGGCTACACCTTC.

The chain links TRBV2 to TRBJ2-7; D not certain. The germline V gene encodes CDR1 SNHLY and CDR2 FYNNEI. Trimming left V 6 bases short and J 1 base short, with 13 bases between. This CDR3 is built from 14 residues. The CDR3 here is CASRIDTESYEQYF. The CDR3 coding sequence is TGTGCCAGCAGAATCGACACGGAATCCTACGAGCAGTACTTC.

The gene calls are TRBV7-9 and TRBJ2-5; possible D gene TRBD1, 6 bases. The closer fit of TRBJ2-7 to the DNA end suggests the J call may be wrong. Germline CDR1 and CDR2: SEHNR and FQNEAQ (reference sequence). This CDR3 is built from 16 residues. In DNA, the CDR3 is TGTGCCAGCAGCTTACAGGGGTTTGGGCGGTCCTACGAGCAGTACTTC. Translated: CASSLQGFGRSYEQYF.

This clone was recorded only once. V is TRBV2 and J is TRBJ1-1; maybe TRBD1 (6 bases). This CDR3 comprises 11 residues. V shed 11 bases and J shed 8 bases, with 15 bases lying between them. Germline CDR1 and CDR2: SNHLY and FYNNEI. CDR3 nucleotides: TGTGCCCCCCAGGAGGGGGTAGAAGCTTTCTTT. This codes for CAPQEGVEAFF.

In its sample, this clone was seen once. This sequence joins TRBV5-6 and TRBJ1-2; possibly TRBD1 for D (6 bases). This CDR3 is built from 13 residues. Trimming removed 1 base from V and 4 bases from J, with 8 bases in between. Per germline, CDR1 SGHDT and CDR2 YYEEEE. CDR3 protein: CASSLWDTYGYTF. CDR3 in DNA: TGTGCCAGCAGCTTGTGGGACACCTATGGCTACACCTTC.

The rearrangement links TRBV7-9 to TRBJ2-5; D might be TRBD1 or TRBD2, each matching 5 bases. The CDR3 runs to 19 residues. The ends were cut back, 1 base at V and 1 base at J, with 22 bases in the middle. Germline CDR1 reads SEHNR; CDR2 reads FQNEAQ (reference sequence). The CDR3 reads CASSLVGGEGLRGQETQYF. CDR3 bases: TGTGCCAGCAGCTTAGTTGGGGGAGAGGGGCTACGGGGCCAAGAGACCCAGTACTTC.

This chain's CDR3 is CASRENLPTAQPQHF. The CDR3 nucleotides read TGTGCCAGCAGAGAGAACCTCCCAACGGCTCAGCCCCAGCATTTT. The chain recombines TRBV6-1 with TRBJ1-5, with D unclear. Looked up from germline, CDR1 is MNHNS and CDR2 is SASEGT. Trimming removed 6 bases at V and 6 bases at J, with 18 bases between. The CDR3 consists of 15 residues.

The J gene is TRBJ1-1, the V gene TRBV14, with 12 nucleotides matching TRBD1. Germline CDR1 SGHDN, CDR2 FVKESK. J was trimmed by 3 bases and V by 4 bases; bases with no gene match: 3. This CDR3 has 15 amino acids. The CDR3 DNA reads TGTGCCAGCAGCCGGGACAGGGGGCTTTACACTGAAGCTTTCTTT. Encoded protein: CASSRDRGLYTEAFF.

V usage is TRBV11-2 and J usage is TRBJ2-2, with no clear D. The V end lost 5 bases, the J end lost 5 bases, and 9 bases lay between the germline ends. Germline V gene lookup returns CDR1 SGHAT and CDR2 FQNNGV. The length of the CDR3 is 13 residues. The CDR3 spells CASSHRNTGELFF. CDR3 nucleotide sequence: TGTGCCAGCAGCCATAGGAATACCGGGGAGCTGTTTTTT.

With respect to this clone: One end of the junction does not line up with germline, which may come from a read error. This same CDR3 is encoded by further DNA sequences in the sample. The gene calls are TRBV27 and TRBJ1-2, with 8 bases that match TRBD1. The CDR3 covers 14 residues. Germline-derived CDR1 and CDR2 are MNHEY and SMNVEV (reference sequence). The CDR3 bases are TGCGCCAGCAGTTTACAGGGGGGTCACTATGGCTACACCTTC. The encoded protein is CASSLQGGHYGYTF.

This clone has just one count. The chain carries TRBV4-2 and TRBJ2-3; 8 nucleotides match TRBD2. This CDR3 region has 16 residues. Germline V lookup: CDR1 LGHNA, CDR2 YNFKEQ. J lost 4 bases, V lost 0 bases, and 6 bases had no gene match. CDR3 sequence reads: CASSQERGLDSDTQYF. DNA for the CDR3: TGTGCCAGCAGCCAAGAGAGGGGACTAGACTCAGATACGCAGTATTTT.

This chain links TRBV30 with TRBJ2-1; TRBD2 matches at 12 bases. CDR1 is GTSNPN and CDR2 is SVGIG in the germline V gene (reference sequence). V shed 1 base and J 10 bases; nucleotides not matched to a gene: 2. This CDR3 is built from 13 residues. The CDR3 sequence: CAWSGLAGVEQFF. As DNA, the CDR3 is TGTGCCTGGAGTGGACTAGCGGGAGTCGAGCAGTTCTTC.

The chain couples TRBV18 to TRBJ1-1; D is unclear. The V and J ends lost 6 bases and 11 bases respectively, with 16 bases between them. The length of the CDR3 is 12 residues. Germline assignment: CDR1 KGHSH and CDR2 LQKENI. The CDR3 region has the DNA TGTGCCAGCTCCCTCGACCCAGATGGGGCTTTCTTT. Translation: CASSLDPDGAFF.